The rows below give T cell receptor beta chains drawn from one sample of a study of beta chain features in type 1 diabetes. Repertoires were generated with immunoSEQ multiplex PCR, while TCRdb's copy carries only in-frame clones and drops some. The top ten clones hold 0.5% to 0.55% of a sample with more than 95,000 clones, 28% of them seen once. Material for sequencing was central memory CD4+ T cells from blood. These receptors all stem from a young woman with type 1 diabetes. Each CDR3 is given with its conserved first and last residue. The D gene is left open where the match is weak. Clone size is shown for a subset of rows, as once, few, many or a class of expanded clone.

>TRBJ2-1|TRBD2|TRBV27|NA
TGTGCCAGCAGTTTATCCCTAGCGGGAGGGGAGAATGAGCAGTTCTTC
CASSLSLAGGENEQFF
>TRBJ2-1|NA|TRBV5-1|NA
TGCGCCAGCATCGACCCCCGGAGTGTGGGTAATGAGCAGTTCTTC
CASIDPRSVGNEQFF
>TRBJ2-3|NA|TRBV27|NA
TGTGCCAGCAGTTTATCGGGGGGTACGCAGTATTTT
CASSLSGGTQYF
>TRBJ2-1|TRBD2|TRBV7-3|NA
TGTGCCAGCAGCTTCAGCGGGAGAGAGAGCAGTGAGCAGTTCTTC
CASSFSGRESSEQFF
>TRBJ2-2|TRBD2|TRBV7-2|NA
TGTGCCAGCAGCTTCCGCGGGAGTAGTGCCGGGGAGCTGTTTTTT
CASSFRGSSAGELFF
>TRBJ2-7|NA|TRBV7-2|few
TGTGCCAGCAGCTTAGCGCTACAGAGCTACGAGCAGTACTTC
CASSLALQSYEQYF
>TRBJ2-2|NA|TRBV10-3|NA
TGTGCCATCAGTGAATCTAGTAAGGCCGGGGAGCTGTTTTTT
CAISESSKAGELFF
>TRBJ1-2|TRBD1|TRBV7-2|NA
TGTGCCAGCAGCAAGACAGGGGTAGACGATGGCTACACCTTC
CASSKTGVDDGYTF
>TRBJ1-2|TRBD1|TRBV6-1|NA
TGTGCCAGCAGTAAAGGGCGGGACAGCAGAGCTTATGGCTACACCTTC
CASSKGRDSRAYGYTF
>TRBJ2-3|NA|TRBV7-3|few
TGTGCCAGCAGCTTTCAGGGGCCCACAGATACGCAGTATTTT
CASSFQGPTDTQYF
>TRBJ2-7|NA|TRBV11-1|NA
TGTGCCAGCAGCTTAGGGAGGGGCGAGCAGTACTTC
CASSLGRGEQYF
>TRBJ1-1|TRBD1|TRBV7-6|once
TGTGCCAGCAGCTTGGCCGGGACAGGGGGCACTGAAGCTTTCTTT
CASSLAGTGGTEAFF
>TRBJ1-6|NA|TRBV30|NA
TGTGCCTGGAGTGTAGGCCAGACAAATTCACCCCTCCACTTT
CAWSVGQTNSPLHF
>TRBJ1-2|NA|TRBV30|few
TGTGCCTGTCAGGGACAAATCGGAGGCTACACCTTC
CACQGQIGGYTF
>TRBJ1-1|NA|TRBV30|NA
TGTGCCTGGAGTGTAAAAGGTACCACGGGGGCTGAAGCTTTCTTT
CAWSVKGTTGAEAFF
>TRBJ2-1|TRBD2|TRBV7-9|NA
TGTGCCAGCAGCTTCGGGACTAGCGGGAGAAGCTCCTACAATGAGCAGTTCTTC
CASSFGTSGRSSYNEQFF
>TRBJ1-2|TRBD1|TRBV30|few
TGTGCCTGGAGTGCCCCAGGGGGAGCGAACTATGGCTACACCTTC
CAWSAPGGANYGYTF
>TRBJ1-2|NA|TRBV28|few
TGTGCCAGCAGTTTAGGAGGGTGGTACCTCTATGGCTACACCTTC
CASSLGGWYLYGYTF
>TRBJ2-5|NA|TRBV11-2|few
TGTGCCAGCAGCCCGACTGGGGAGACCCAGTACTTC
CASSPTGETQYF
>TRBJ2-3|TRBD2|TRBV7-2|NA
TGTGCCAGCAGCTCAGGACTAGCGGTTTACACAGATACGCAGTATTTT
CASSSGLAVYTDTQYF
>TRBJ1-1|NA|TRBV7-2|few
TGTGCCAGCAGCTTTTTAGTCACTGAAGCTTTCTTT
CASSFLVTEAFF
>TRBJ1-5|NA|TRBV28|many
TGTGCCAGCAGTCACGGGGGGGCCAGCAATCAGCCCCAGCATTTT
CASSHGGASNQPQHF
>TRBJ1-4|NA|TRBV18|NA
TGTGCCAGCTCACCAATGGCCGCAACTAATGAAAAACTGTTTTTT
CASSPMAATNEKLFF
>TRBJ2-1|NA|TRBV6-6|few
TGTGCCAGCAGTTACCAGGCAGGGATCTTACTCAATGAGCAGTTCTTC
CASSYQAGILLNEQFF
>TRBJ2-3|TRBD2|TRBV27|few
TGTGCCAGCAGGCTAGCGGGAGCGTCAGATACGCAGTATTTT
CASRLAGASDTQYF
>TRBJ2-7|TRBD1|TRBV7-8|NA
TGTGCCAGCAGCTTATACCTAGTGGTGGGGGGACAGGGGGGCTACGAGCAGTACTTC
CASSLYLVVGGQGGYEQYF
>TRBJ2-1|NA|TRBV18|few
TGTGCCAGCTCACCGGTGGGGGCCTCCTACAATGAGCAGTTCTTC
CASSPVGASYNEQFF
>TRBJ2-1|TRBD1|TRBV29-1|few
TGCAGCGGGGGACAGGGGGCCGCCATTGAGCAGTTCTTC
CSGGQGAAIEQFF
>TRBJ1-4|TRBD1|TRBV7-9|NA
TGTGCCAGCATTACAGGGGGCGCGAGGGGAACTAATGAAAAACTGTTTTTT
CASITGGARGTNEKLFF
>TRBJ1-1|TRBD1|TRBV6-5|few
TGTGCCAGCCGCCCCCCGGGACAGACTTCATCTCAAGCTTTCTTT
CASRPPGQTSSQAFF
>TRBJ1-1|NA|TRBV7-2|NA
TGTGCCAGCAGCTTCCCCGGGAGGAGCACTGAAGCTTTCTTT
CASSFPGRSTEAFF
>TRBJ2-3|TRBD2|TRBV15|NA
TGTGCCACCAGCAGACGCCCGACTAGCGGGAGGTTCACAGATACGCAGTATTTT
CATSRRPTSGRFTDTQYF
>TRBJ2-1|NA|TRBV18|NA
TGTGCCAGCTCACCATCTGTAAACTACAATGAGCAGTTCTTC
CASSPSVNYNEQFF
>TRBJ2-5|TRBD2|TRBV9|few
TGTGCCAGCAGCGAAACCGGGACTAGGAAGACCCAGTACTTC
CASSETGTRKTQYF
>TRBJ1-2|NA|TRBV6-1|few
TGTGCCAGCAGTGTGGACACTTGGGGGGTGGATGGCTACACCTTC
CASSVDTWGVDGYTF
>TRBJ2-1|TRBD2|TRBV4-3|NA
TGCGCCAGCAGCCACCTAGCGGGCACATACAATGAGCAGTTCTTC
CASSHLAGTYNEQFF
>TRBJ2-2|TRBD2|TRBV18|NA
TGTGCCAGCTCACCACTAGCGGGCCAGACCGGGGAGCTGTTTTTT
CASSPLAGQTGELFF
>TRBJ2-3|NA|TRBV19|NA
TGTGCCAGTAGTATCCAGTGGTCTAGCACAGATACGCAGTATTTT
CASSIQWSSTDTQYF
>TRBJ2-2|NA|TRBV30|NA
TGTGCCTGGAGTGCCATTAGTGACGGGGAGCTGTTTTTT
CAWSAISDGELFF
>TRBJ2-6|NA|TRBV4-3|few
TGCGCCAGCAGCCAAGATTTGAGCTCTGGGGCCAACGTCCTGACTTTC
CASSQDLSSGANVLTF
>TRBJ1-1|NA|TRBV5-5|few
TGTGCCAGCAGCCTTTGGTTTGCAGGAATGAACACTGAAGCTTTCTTT
CASSLWFAGMNTEAFF
>TRBJ2-2|TRBD2|TRBV14|NA
TGTGCCAGCAGCCAAGGACCGGGACTAGTCCTCGGGGGCGGGGAGCTGTTTTTT
CASSQGPGLVLGGGELFF
>TRBJ2-3|TRBD1|TRBV29-1|NA
TGCAGCGTTCCGACCGGGACAGCGACGACAGATACGCAGTATTTT
CSVPTGTATTDTQYF
>TRBJ2-3|NA|TRBV2|NA
TGTGCCAGCAAACTAGCCTGGCGGAACACAGATACGCAGTATTTT
CASKLAWRNTDTQYF
>TRBJ1-4|NA|TRBV28|NA
TGTGCCAGCATTCCGGGGGGAGCAACTAATGAAAAACTGTTTTTT
CASIPGGATNEKLFF
>TRBJ2-1|TRBD2|TRBV19|NA
TGTGCCAGTACCGATAAAGGCGGGAGGAGCAATGAGCAGTTCTTC
CASTDKGGRSNEQFF
>TRBJ2-5|TRBD1|TRBV29-1|few
TGCAGCGTTGAAGATCTCGACAGGGCCTCAGAGACCCAGTACTTC
CSVEDLDRASETQYF
>TRBJ2-3|TRBD2|TRBV27|NA
TGTGCCAGCAATAGCGGGAGGGCCGCAGATACGCAGTATTTT
CASNSGRAADTQYF
>TRBJ2-2|NA|TRBV20-1|few
TGCAGTGCAAGCGAGGGCCGGGAGCTGTTTTTT
CSASEGRELFF
>TRBJ1-2|NA|TRBV9|few
TGTGCCAGCAGCTCATCCAGGGGCGGCTACACCTTC
CASSSSRGGYTF
>TRBJ1-1|TRBD1|TRBV29-1|NA
TGCAGCCTAACACGGACAGGAAGGAACACTGAAGCTTTCTTT
CSLTRTGRNTEAFF
>TRBJ1-5|TRBD1|TRBV7-2|few
TGTGCCAGCAGCTCCGGACAGGGGGTTGGGCAGCCCCAGCATTTT
CASSSGQGVGQPQHF
>TRBJ1-5|TRBD1|TRBV30|NA
TGTGCCTGGAGGCCACAGGGGTCGAATCAGCCCCAGCATTTT
CAWRPQGSNQPQHF
>TRBJ1-1|NA|TRBV18|few
TGTGCCAGCTCACCATCCAACCCGGTGAGAACTGAAGCTTTCTTT
CASSPSNPVRTEAFF
>TRBJ2-1|TRBD2|TRBV7-9|NA
TGTGCCAGCAGCTTAATGGCGGGAGGGCCCGACAATGAGCAGTTCTTC
CASSLMAGGPDNEQFF
>TRBJ1-1|TRBD1|TRBV10-3|NA
TGTGCCATCAGTGTTGGACAGGGAGTATCTGAAGCTTTCTTT
CAISVGQGVSEAFF
>TRBJ2-3|NA|TRBV7-9|NA
TGTGCCAGCAGCTTAGAGGCCCTAGCGCTCACAGATACGCAGTATTTT
CASSLEALALTDTQYF
>TRBJ2-5|NA|TRBV18|NA
TGTGCCAGCTCACCACCCTCTCAAGAGACCCAGTACTTC
CASSPPSQETQYF
>TRBJ2-3|TRBD1|TRBV18|NA
TGTGCCAGCTCACCACCAGGGACAGTAACAGATACGCAGTATTTT
CASSPPGTVTDTQYF
>TRBJ1-3|NA|TRBV10-3|NA
TGTGCCATCAGTGAGTCGAGCGGTAATGTAGCTGGAAACACCATATATTTT
CAISESSGNVAGNTIYF